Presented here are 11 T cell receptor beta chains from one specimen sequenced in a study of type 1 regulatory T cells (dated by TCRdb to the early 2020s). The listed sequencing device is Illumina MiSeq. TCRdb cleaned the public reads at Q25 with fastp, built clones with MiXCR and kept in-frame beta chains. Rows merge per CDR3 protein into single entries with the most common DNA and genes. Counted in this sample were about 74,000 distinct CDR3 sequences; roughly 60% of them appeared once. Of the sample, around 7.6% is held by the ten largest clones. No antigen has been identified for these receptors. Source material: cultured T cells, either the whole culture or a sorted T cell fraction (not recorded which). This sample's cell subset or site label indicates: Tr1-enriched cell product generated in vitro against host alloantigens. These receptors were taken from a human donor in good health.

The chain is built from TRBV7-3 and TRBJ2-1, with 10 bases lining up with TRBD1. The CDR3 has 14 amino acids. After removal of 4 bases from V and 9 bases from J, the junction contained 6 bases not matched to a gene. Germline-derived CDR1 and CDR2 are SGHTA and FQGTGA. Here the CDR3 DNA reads TGTGCCAGCAGCTCTGGACAGGGGGGAAGTGAGCAGTTCTTC. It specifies CASSSGQGGSEQFF.

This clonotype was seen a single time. The CDR3: CASSLKSANYNEQFF. CDR3 DNA: TGTGCCAGCAGCTTAAAATCAGCTAACTACAATGAGCAGTTCTTC. The chain is built from TRBV7-3 and TRBJ2-1; D call uncertain. CDR1 and CDR2 from the germline V gene are SGHTA and FQGTGA. With 1 base removed from V and 3 bases from J, the gap between germline ends came to 10 bases. CDR3 length: 15 residues.

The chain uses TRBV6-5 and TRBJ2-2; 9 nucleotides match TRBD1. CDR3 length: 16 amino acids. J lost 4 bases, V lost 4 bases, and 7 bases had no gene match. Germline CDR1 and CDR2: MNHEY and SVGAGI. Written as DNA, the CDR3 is TGTGCCAGCAGTTCTGATCGACAGGGGGGCACCGGGGAGCTGTTTTTT. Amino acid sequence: CASSSDRQGGTGELFF.

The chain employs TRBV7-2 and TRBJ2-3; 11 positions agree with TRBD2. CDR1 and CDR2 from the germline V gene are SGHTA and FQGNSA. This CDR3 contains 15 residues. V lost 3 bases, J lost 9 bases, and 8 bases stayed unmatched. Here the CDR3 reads CASSLVLAGARTQYF. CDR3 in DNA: TGTGCCAGCAGCTTGGTACTAGCGGGGGCACGGACGCAGTATTTT.

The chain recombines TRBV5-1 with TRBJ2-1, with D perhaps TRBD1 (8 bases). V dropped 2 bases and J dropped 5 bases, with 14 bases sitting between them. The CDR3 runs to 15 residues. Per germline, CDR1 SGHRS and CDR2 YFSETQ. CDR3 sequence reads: CASSLNRGGNNEQFF. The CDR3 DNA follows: TGCGCCAGCAGCTTAAACAGGGGGGGGAACAATGAGCAGTTCTTC.

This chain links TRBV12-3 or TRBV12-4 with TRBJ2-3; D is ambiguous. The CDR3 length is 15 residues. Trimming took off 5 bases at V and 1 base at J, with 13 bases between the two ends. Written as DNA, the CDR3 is TGTGCCAGCAGTGCAGTATCGTGGGGCACAGATACGCAGTATTTT. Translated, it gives CASSAVSWGTDTQYF.

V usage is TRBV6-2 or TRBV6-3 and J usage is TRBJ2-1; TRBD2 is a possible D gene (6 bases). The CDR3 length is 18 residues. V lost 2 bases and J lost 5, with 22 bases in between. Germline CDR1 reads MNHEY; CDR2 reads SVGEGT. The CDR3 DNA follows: TGTGCCAGCAGTTACGAGATCTTGGGGCGGGACGATAACAATGAGCAGTTCTTC. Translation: CASSYEILGRDDNNEQFF.

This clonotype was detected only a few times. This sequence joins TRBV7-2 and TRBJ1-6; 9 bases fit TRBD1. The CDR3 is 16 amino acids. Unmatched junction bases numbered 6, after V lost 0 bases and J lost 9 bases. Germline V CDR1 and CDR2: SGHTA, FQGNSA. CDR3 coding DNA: TGTGCCAGCAGCTTAGCGGGGACAGGGCAGGTTTCACCCCTCCACTTT. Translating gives CASSLAGTGQVSPLHF.

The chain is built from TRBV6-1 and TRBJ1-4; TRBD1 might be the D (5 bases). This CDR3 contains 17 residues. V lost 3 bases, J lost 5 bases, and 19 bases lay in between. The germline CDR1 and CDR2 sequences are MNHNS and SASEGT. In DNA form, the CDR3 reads TGTGCCAGCAGTGACACTTTAGTCGGGGCAGGCAATGAAAAACTGTTTTTT. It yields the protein CASSDTLVGAGNEKLFF.

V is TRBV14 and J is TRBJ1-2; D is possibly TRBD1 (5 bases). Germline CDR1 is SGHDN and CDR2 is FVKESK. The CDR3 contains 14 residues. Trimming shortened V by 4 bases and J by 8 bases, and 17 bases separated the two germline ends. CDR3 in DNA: TGTGCCAGCAGCCGTTATTCAGGGAAACAAGGCTACACCTTC. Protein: CASSRYSGKQGYTF.

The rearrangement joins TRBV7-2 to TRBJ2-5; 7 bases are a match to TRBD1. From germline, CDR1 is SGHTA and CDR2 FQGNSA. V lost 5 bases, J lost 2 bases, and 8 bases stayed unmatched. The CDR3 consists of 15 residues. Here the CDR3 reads CASSTWNRGQETQYF. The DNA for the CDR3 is TGTGCCAGCAGCACATGGAACAGGGGTCAAGAGACCCAGTACTTC.